The clone carrying this T cell receptor (beta chain) has at least ten counts. The antigen remains undetermined. Stability of Graves' hyperthyroidism was defined as absent ophthalmopathy progression within 18 months. Researchers barred patients who had uncontrolled infection, other autoimmune disease, pregnancy or lactation. There were TCR beta CDR3 regions amplified from RNA transcripts. HTBI primers were used for first-round RT-PCR of the TCR CDR3. TCRdb reprocessed the multiplex PCR reads with MiXCR, giving one entry per CDR3 protein. Seen here are over 550,000 distinct CDR3 sequences, over 15% observed once, and the top ten hold 18%. This entry comes from a study of T cells in Graves' hyperthyroidism and ophthalmopathy. Study results and limitations: Ophthalmopathy stood apart from stable hyperthyroidism in a 13 V-J model.

Trimming left V 2 bases short and J 0 bases short, with 7 bases between. The germline V gene encodes CDR1 DFQATT and CDR2 SNEGSKA (reference sequence). The CDR3 consists of 13 residues. The sequenced material came from blood. The origin of this receptor is a woman aged 18 to 35 with Graves' hyperthyroidism. The rearrangement links TRBV20-1 to TRBJ2-5; D ambiguous. CDR3 protein: CSARLGYQETQYF. CDR3 nucleotides: TGCAGTGCTAGATTGGGGTACCAAGAGACCCAGTACTTC.